Each of the 8 T cell receptor beta chains below was sequenced from the same sample in a study of spatial heterogeneity in lung cancer. Study outcomes and limitations: Tumor mutation counts were tracked by expanded intratumoral alpha and beta TCR counts.

The time point: sample taken at primary tumor resection. No antigen has been assigned to these receptors. MiXCR, run by TCRdb on the 5' RACE reads, gives a single entry per CDR3 protein. The sample includes about 15,000 distinct CDR3 sequences, 6.2% of them seen just once. The material was lung tumor tissue, obtained at surgery. The receptors were gathered from a male donor with early-stage non-small cell lung cancer.

This clonotype was found many times. The rearrangement uses TRBV29-1 and TRBJ2-1; the match to TRBD2 covers 12 bases. The CDR3 has 16 residues. V was pared by 6 bases and J by 2 bases, with 8 bases of the junction left unmatched. Germline lookup yields CDR1 SQVTM and CDR2 ANQGSEA. Here the CDR3 reads CSVTGLAGPPYNEQFF. CDR3 nucleotide sequence: TGCAGCGTGACCGGACTAGCGGGGCCCCCCTACAATGAGCAGTTCTTC.

This clonotype showed up many times. The chain is built from TRBV12-3 or TRBV12-4 and TRBJ1-5, with D unclear. Trimming took off 6 bases at V and 5 bases at J, with 11 bases between the two ends. The CDR3 length is 13 residues. The CDR3 DNA reads TGTGCCAGCAGCCCAGGCACTCATCAGCCCCAGCATTTT. Encoded protein: CASSPGTHQPQHF.

The chain recombines TRBV5-6 with TRBJ2-1, with D perhaps matching TRBD1 (6 bases). The CDR3 has 14 residues. The germline V and J ends were trimmed by 5 bases and 2 bases, with 11 bases remaining between them. CDR1 is SGHDT, CDR2 YYEEEE, per germline. DNA of the CDR3: TGTGCCAGCAGTTGGGGGCACCCCTACAATGAGCAGTTCTTC. Encoded protein: CASSWGHPYNEQFF.

This clonotype was picked up many times. J is TRBJ2-5 and V is TRBV7-8, with D possibly called TRBD1 or TRBD2 (5 bases each). The CDR3 spans 16 residues. Trimming pared 5 bases from V and 6 bases from J, leaving 22 bases between. Germline CDR1 and CDR2: SGHVS and FQNEAQ. The CDR3, as DNA: TGTGCCAGCAGCAATCGCCTCCGGGACCCCACGAAGACCCAGTACTTC. It translates to CASSNRLRDPTKTQYF.

Many counts were recorded for this clonotype. The chain combines TRBV6-5 with TRBJ1-2; 8 nucleotides agree with TRBD1. With V trimmed by 4 bases and J by 2 bases, 6 bases remained unmatched. This CDR3 has 15 amino acids. CDR1 is MNHEY and CDR2 is SVGAGI in the germline V gene. The CDR3 is CASSSTTGGNYGYTF. CDR3 sequence (DNA): TGTGCCAGCAGTTCCACAACAGGGGGGAACTATGGCTACACCTTC.

This clonotype was seen many times. This chain links TRBV28 with TRBJ2-7; 10 bases are shared with TRBD2. The CDR3 totals 15 residues. V was pared by 5 bases and J by 4 bases, with 8 bases of the junction left unmatched. Germline loops: CDR1 MDHEN, CDR2 SYDVKM. DNA for the CDR3: TGTGCCAGCAGTCTAATACTAGCGGGAAGTTACGAGCAGTACTTC. It specifies CASSLILAGSYEQYF.

This chain connects TRBV11-2 to TRBJ2-3; D ambiguous. This CDR3 spans 15 amino acids. V gave up 0 bases and J gave up 4 bases, with 11 bases separating them. The germline CDR1 and CDR2 sequences are SGHAT and FQNNGV. CDR3 amino acids: CASSLEARSADTQYF. CDR3 nucleotides: TGTGCCAGCAGCTTAGAGGCGCGGAGCGCAGATACGCAGTATTTT.

This clonotype was picked up many times. V usage is TRBV13 and J usage is TRBJ2-1, with unresolved D. V was cut by 7 bases and J by 8 bases, with 18 bases left in between. The CDR3 runs to 14 residues. CDR1 and CDR2 (germline): PRHDT, FYEKMQ (reference sequence). The CDR3 DNA sequence: TGTGCCAGCACCCTTAGGCGCCCGGTAGATGAGCAGTTCTTC. Translated: CASTLRRPVDEQFF.